This entry lists 22 T cell receptor beta chains sequenced from one sample in a study of T cell responses to AZD1222 COVID-19 vaccine. The table came from immunoSEQ multiplex PCR; TCRdb's copy has only in-frame clones and leaves some out. The data contain 150,000 or so clones, 88% of them singletons. The sample consisted of peripheral blood, taken on day 0 of AZD1222 vaccination. The receptors stem from an adult in good health.

The chain couples TRBV3-1 (or the pseudogene TRBV3-2) to TRBJ1-5, with 7 bases fitting TRBD1. V lost 1 base to trimming and J lost 2 bases; unmatched junction nucleotides: 5. Germline lookup yields CDR1 LGHDT and CDR2 YNNKEL (reference sequence). The CDR3 extends over 16 amino acids. DNA for the CDR3: TGTGCCAGCAGCCAAGGAGGGGGCGCGGGCAATCAGCCCCAGCATTTT. Its protein product is CASSQGGGAGNQPQHF.

This clone was counted between two and nine times. The chain carries TRBV19 and TRBJ2-1; 8 bases are shared with TRBD2. The CDR3 contains 17 residues. Germline trimming cut 3 bases from V and 0 bases from J; bases unmatched to any gene: 7. Germline CDR1 reads LNHDA; CDR2 reads SQIVND (reference sequence). The CDR3 loop is CASSMRRGGSSYNEQFF. CDR3 coding DNA: TGTGCCAGTAGTATGAGACGGGGGGGCTCCTCCTACAATGAGCAGTTCTTC.

V usage is TRBV6-5 and J usage is TRBJ1-2; a weak D match, TRBD1 (6 bases). V was cut by 4 bases and J by 4 bases, with 10 bases left in between. The CDR3 loop spans 13 amino acids. Germline loops: CDR1 MNHEY, CDR2 SVGAGI. The CDR3 protein is CASSSDRPYGYTF. The CDR3 DNA sequence: TGTGCCAGCAGTTCCGACAGGCCCTATGGCTACACCTTC.

The CDR3 coding sequence is TGTGCCAGCAGCCCAGACAGGAACAGCAATCAGCCCCAGCATTTT. Residues: CASSPDRNSNQPQHF. The chain recombines TRBV7-2 with TRBJ1-5, with a weak D call TRBD1 (6 bases). V gave up 5 bases and J gave up 1 base, with 12 bases separating them. From germline, CDR1 is SGHTA and CDR2 FQGNSA. The CDR3 has 15 residues.

This clone showed up just a few times. In nucleotides, the CDR3 is TGTGCCAGCAGCTTAGGCCTTCTCCGGACAGCCCCAAACACTGAAGCTTTCTTT. It specifies CASSLGLLRTAPNTEAFF. The rearrangement links TRBV13 to TRBJ1-1; possibly TRBD1 for D (6 bases). The V gene's germline CDR1 is PRHDT and CDR2 FYEKMQ (reference sequence). The CDR3 covers 18 residues. The ends were cut back, 0 bases at V and 2 bases at J, with 19 bases in the middle.

The chain recombines TRBV30 with TRBJ1-2; 8 bases match TRBD1. In germline, CDR1 is GTSNPN, CDR2 SVGIG (reference sequence). The ends lost 5 bases at V and 5 bases at J; junction bases unmatched: 4. The CDR3 loop spans 12 amino acids. The CDR3 here is CAWSGGPYGYTF. The CDR3 DNA is TGTGCCTGGTCAGGGGGCCCTTATGGCTACACCTTC.

This chain joins TRBV6-5 and TRBJ1-2; 8 positions match TRBD1. V shed 0 bases, J shed 4 bases, and the junction held 7 bases outside the gene matches. Germline V gives CDR1 MNHEY, CDR2 SVGAGI. CDR3 size: 16 residues. This chain's CDR3 is CASSYSISGGVYGYTF. The CDR3 bases are TGTGCCAGCAGTTACTCGATTTCAGGGGGCGTCTATGGCTACACCTTC.

The chain uses TRBV12-3 or TRBV12-4 and TRBJ1-6; the D gene is possibly TRBD1 (6 bases). V lost 3 bases to trimming and J lost 16 bases, with 10 bases between them. CDR3 length: 11 amino acids. This chain's CDR3 is CASSFGGQLHF. CDR3 in DNA: TGTGCCAGCAGTTTCGGGGGACAACTCCACTTT.

The chain has TRBV3-1 (or the pseudogene TRBV3-2) and TRBJ1-3; D gene uncertain. V was cut by 5 bases and J by 2 bases, with 13 bases left in between. CDR3 length: 15 residues. Looked up from germline, CDR1 is LGHDT and CDR2 is YNNKEL (reference sequence). The CDR3 bases are TGTGCCAGCAGCGGCGCCCTTCTAGCTGGAAACACCATATATTTT. Translating it yields CASSGALLAGNTIYF.

The rearrangement joins TRBV5-4 to TRBJ1-2; tentative D call: TRBD1 (6 bases). CDR1 is SGHNT, CDR2 YYREEE, per germline (reference sequence). CDR3 length equals 14 residues. Between the trimmed V and J ends, which lost 3 bases and 7 bases, there was a span of 16 bases. DNA for the CDR3: TGTGCCAGCAGCTCGACATGGGCAGGGGTTGGCTACACCTTC. Encoded protein: CASSSTWAGVGYTF. Looking up the rest from reference TRBV5-4 and TRBJ1-2 gives the full variable domain: ETGVTQSPTHLIKTRGQQVTLRCSSQSGHNTVSWYQQALGQGPQFIFQYYREEENGRGNFPPRFSGLQFPNYSSELNVNALELDDSALYLCASSSTWAGVGYTFGSGTRLTVV.

The chain links TRBV19 to TRBJ1-6, with 10 bases that match TRBD1. J gave up 4 bases and V 4 bases, and 4 bases lay outside the gene matches. CDR3 length equals 16 residues. In germline, CDR1 is LNHDA, CDR2 SQIVND (reference sequence). This CDR3 reads CASSTGTGDYNSPLHF. The DNA of the CDR3 is TGTGCCAGTAGTACCGGGACAGGGGATTATAATTCACCCCTCCACTTT. The whole variable domain, remainder taken from reference TRBV19 and TRBJ1-6, is DGGITQSPKYLFRKEGQNVTLSCEQNLNHDAMYWYRQDPGQGLRLIYYSQIVNDFQKGDIAEGYSVSREKKESFPLTVTSAQKNPTAFYLCASSTGTGDYNSPLHFGNGTRLTVT.

The chain employs TRBV4-3 and TRBJ1-2; D remains unclear. This CDR3 spans 13 amino acids. CDR1 is LGHNA and CDR2 is YSLEER in the germline V gene. V lost 0 bases to trimming and J lost 2 bases, with 4 bases between them. The CDR3 region has the DNA TGCGCCAGCAGCCAAGACGGGAACTATGGCTACACCTTC. This encodes CASSQDGNYGYTF.

The chain carries TRBV6-5 and TRBJ1-1, with D unclear. Germline V gives CDR1 MNHEY, CDR2 SVGAGI. V shed 6 bases and J shed 4 bases, with 12 bases lying between them. The CDR3 totals 13 residues. This CDR3 reads CASSGFAPTEAFF. In DNA, the CDR3 is TGTGCCAGCAGCGGGTTTGCCCCCACTGAAGCTTTCTTT.

The chain has TRBV5-6 and TRBJ1-2; D perhaps matches TRBD1 (6 bases). There are 16 residues in the CDR3. From germline, CDR1 is SGHDT and CDR2 YYEEEE. Trimming removed 4 bases at V and 0 bases at J, with 16 bases between. The CDR3 DNA is TGTGCCAGCAGCGGAGGGGGGCAGGGGACTAACTATGGCTACACCTTC. Protein sequence: CASSGGGQGTNYGYTF.

The genes are TRBV24-1 and TRBJ1-2; 12 bases agree with TRBD1. The CDR3 has 18 residues. Germline CDR1 is KGHDR and CDR2 is SFDVKD. V shed 2 bases, J shed 1 base, and the junction held 7 bases outside the gene matches. The CDR3 reads CATSDSYGTGGFNYGYTF. CDR3 coding DNA: TGTGCCACCAGTGATTCCTATGGGACAGGGGGCTTTAACTATGGCTACACCTTC.

The CDR3 nucleotides are TGTGCCAGCACCCTCGGACAGGGGGCTTATAATTCACCCCTCCACTTT. The encoded protein is CASTLGQGAYNSPLHF. The rearrangement links TRBV9 to TRBJ1-6; TRBD1 matches at 11 bases. Germline V gene sequence: CDR1 SGDLS, CDR2 YYNGEE. CDR3 length: 16 amino acids. The J segment lost 4 bases and the V segment lost 6 bases, leaving 6 bases of the junction unmatched.

This chain joins TRBV11-2 and TRBJ2-7; D unclear. Trimming took 0 bases from V and 2 from J, leaving 5 bases between them. This CDR3 has 13 amino acids. Germline-derived CDR1 and CDR2 are SGHAT and FQNNGV. The CDR3 here is CASSLDRAYEQYF. In DNA form, the CDR3 reads TGTGCCAGCAGCTTAGATCGGGCCTACGAGCAGTACTTC.

This rearrangement joins TRBV7-9 to TRBJ1-6; 8 bases map to TRBD1. The CDR3 contains 15 residues. Germline CDR1 and CDR2: SEHNR and FQNEAQ (reference sequence). The V gene end was trimmed by 2 bases and the J gene end by 6 bases; junction bases not matched to a gene: 3. The CDR3 sequence: CASSLRTGSNSPLHF. The CDR3 DNA follows: TGTGCCAGCAGCTTACGGACAGGGAGTAATTCACCCCTCCACTTT.

CDR3 sequence: CASTASTYEQYF. The DNA for the CDR3 is TGTGCCAGCACTGCAAGCACCTACGAGCAGTACTTC. The V gene is TRBV21-1, the J gene TRBJ2-7; TRBD2 is the table's D call, not checked against the DNA. TRBV21-1 corresponds to a pseudogene. The CDR3 has 12 amino acids.

The chain has TRBV11-2 and TRBJ2-5; D may be TRBD2 (5 bases). Trimming pared 0 bases from V and 9 bases from J, leaving 8 bases between. The germline CDR1 and CDR2 sequences are SGHAT and FQNNGV. The CDR3 has 12 amino acids. CDR3 loop: CASSLDRGSQYF. The CDR3 DNA is TGTGCCAGCAGCTTAGATCGGGGTTCCCAGTACTTC.

CDR3 sequence reads: CASSQGVGQGESPLHF. CDR3 nucleotide sequence: TGTGCCAGCAGCCAAGGGGTTGGGCAGGGTGAGTCACCCCTCCACTTT. The rearrangement links TRBV4-2 to TRBJ1-6; D might be TRBD1 (5 bases). This CDR3 spans 16 amino acids. Germline CDR1 and CDR2: LGHNA and YNFKEQ. The V end lost 1 base, the J end lost 10 bases, and 17 bases lay between the germline ends.

The gene calls are TRBV4-1 and TRBJ2-6, with D uncertain. The length of the CDR3 is 17 residues. V was pared by 1 base and J by 0 bases, with 10 bases between. In germline, CDR1 is MGHRA, CDR2 YSYEKL. CDR3: CASSQGPQVSGANVLTF. CDR3 bases: TGCGCCAGCAGCCAAGGGCCTCAGGTCTCTGGGGCCAACGTCCTGACTTTC.